The clone carrying this TCR beta chain has just a few counts. What it recognizes is unknown. This sample is part of a study of blood T cells in healthy people across ages. Study-level information: Capture by template switching was about one barcoded beta molecule per two T cells.

Deletions cut 10 bases from V and 3 bases from J, with 16 bases between. The CDR3 loop spans 13 amino acids. Germline CDR1 and CDR2: SGHVS and FQNEAQ. Total RNA extraction produced at least 5.5 micrograms (per sample) for the study. For the second PCR, which ran for roughly 6 to 12 cycles, a sample-barcoded 5' primer and a J-beta primer mix were used. TCRdb itself ran the 5' RACE reads through MiXCR, one entry per CDR3 protein. The data hold roughly 1.6 million distinct CDR3 sequences, with roughly 32% observed a single time. Study-level findings and limits: Higher naive T cell percentage went strongly together with higher TCR beta diversity. Because sorting was not performed, PBMCs prevented conclusive naive versus antigen-experienced comparison.

The receptor comes from a woman in her 30s in good health. The sequenced material came from blood. The V and J genes are TRBV7-8 and TRBJ2-7; either TRBD1 or TRBD2 may fit D (5 bases each). The CDR3 nucleotides read TGTGCCACCGACCAGGGAGTGGGCTACGAGCAGTACTTC. This sequence encodes CATDQGVGYEQYF. Supplemented by reference TRBV7-8 and TRBJ2-7, the full variable domain reads GAGVSQSPRYKVAKRGQDVALRCDPISGHVSLFWYQQALGQGPEFLTYFQNEAQLDKSGLPSDRFFAERPEGSVSTLKIQRTQQEDSAVYLCATDQGVGYEQYFGPGTRLTVT.